This T cell receptor (beta chain) was found in a study of metastatic and nonmetastatic thyroid tumors. All patients were treatment-naive before thyroid surgery. TCRdb reprocessed the PCR reads via MiXCR. This sample has roughly 30,000 clones, with around 25% found just once. Germline values: CDR1 DFQATT, CDR2 SNEGSKA (reference sequence). The CDR3 has 13 amino acids. With 4 bases removed from V and 4 bases from J, the gap between germline ends came to 11 bases. The sequence derives from a female donor with papillary thyroid cancer or a benign thyroid nodule (not recorded which). Some clones in this sample may be carry-over from other donors' samples. J is TRBJ1-3 and V is TRBV20-1; unclear D gene. What was sequenced was blood. CDR3 amino acids: CSATRAEGNTIYF. The CDR3 DNA follows: TGCAGTGCTACCCGGGCGGAGGGAAACACCATATATTTT.